The T cell receptor beta chain under discussion was sequenced for a study of PD-L1 blockade in urothelial cancer. Study background: Male sex and bladder-origin urothelial cancer were recorded for about 90% of the 29 patients. Individuals in the cohort had been given 0 to 3 earlier chemotherapy regimens.

V gave up 0 bases and J gave up 2 bases; unmatched junction bases: 5. There are 16 residues in the CDR3. Germline CDR1 SGHKS, CDR2 YYEKEE (reference sequence). Indicated time point: pretreatment peripheral blood. Per-patient samples, pretreatment and on-treatment, numbered 1 to 8. Assay used: immunoSEQ multiplex PCR; TCRdb lists only in-frame clones, some missing. This sample carries 37,000 or so clones, nearly 85% of them seen once, and the ten largest clones take 15% to 19%. The sequence was obtained from a man in his 60s with urothelial cancer. Specimen: PBMCs, collected around atezolizumab (anti-PD-L1) treatment. This chain joins TRBV5-5 and TRBJ2-5, with 9 nucleotides matching TRBD1. CDR3 sequence (DNA): TGTGCCAGCAGCTTGGGGCCGGGACAGGGTCAAGAGACCCAGTACTTC. This translates into CASSLGPGQGQETQYF.